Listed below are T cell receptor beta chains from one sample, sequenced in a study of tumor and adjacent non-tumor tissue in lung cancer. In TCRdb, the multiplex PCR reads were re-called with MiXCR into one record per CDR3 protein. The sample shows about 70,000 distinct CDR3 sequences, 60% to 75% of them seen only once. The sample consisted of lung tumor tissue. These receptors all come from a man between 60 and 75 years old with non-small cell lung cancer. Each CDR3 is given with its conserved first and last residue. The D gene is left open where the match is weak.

CATQGQSYEQYF | 12 | TRBJ2-7 | TRBD1 | TRBV24-1
CATHRGTGISGNTIYF | 16 | TRBJ1-3 | TRBD1 | TRBV5-4
CASNPSRDNIGGELFF | 16 | TRBJ2-2 | NA | TRBV11-3
CASSYLVGTYNELFF | 15 | TRBJ2-1 | NA | TRBV11-1
CASSPWAAGVNEQFF | 15 | TRBJ2-1 | TRBD2 | TRBV11-2
CASSPQGGNNHGYTF | 15 | TRBJ1-2 | NA | TRBV6-5
CASSYSRRKGNEQFF | 15 | TRBJ2-1 | NA | TRBV6-5
CVSSPGGESDTQYF | 14 | TRBJ2-3 | NA | TRBV5-4
CSFDGATGSSYNEQFF | 16 | TRBJ2-1 | NA | TRBV29-1
CASSLEMGLASYTSYEQYF | 19 | TRBJ2-7 | TRBD2 | TRBV7-9
CASSLYPAGNTRELFF | 16 | TRBJ2-2 | NA | TRBV12-3/TRBV12-4
CSVESGATRTDTQYF | 15 | TRBJ2-3 | NA | TRBV29-1
CASSPIEREPGDALYF | 16 | TRBJ2-3 | TRBD2 | TRBV5-4
CASSLAGELFF | 11 | TRBJ2-2 | NA | TRBV5-4
CASRDRGSNEQFF | 13 | TRBJ2-1 | TRBD1 | TRBV15
CSVAEGLSNEQSF | 13 | TRBJ2-1 | NA | TRBV29-1
CSVRGESGLVDHEQFF | 16 | TRBJ2-1 | TRBD2 | TRBV20-1
CASTPKNRGSTDTQQF | 16 | TRBJ2-3 | NA | TRBV6-6
CACRSNRFSYVQYF | 14 | TRBJ2-7 | NA | TRBV6-2/TRBV6-3
CASSDLVGKFYNEQFF | 16 | TRBJ2-1 | NA | TRBV6-5